A selection of T cell receptor beta chains follows, all from one sample in a study of beta chain features in type 1 diabetes. Some clones are missing from TCRdb's copy, which holds only in-frame ones; the method was immunoSEQ multiplex PCR. The sample lists about 220,000 clones; 9.5% to 13% were seen once. Material for sequencing was central memory CD4+ T cells from blood. These receptors were obtained from a man younger than 35 in good health. The CDR3 runs from the conserved cysteine through the conserved F or W. The order of the fields is V gene, CDR3 length, J gene, CDR3 protein.

V gene: TRBV30; CDR3 length: 11; J gene: TRBJ1-2; CDR3 protein: CAWSVGGGYTF
V gene: TRBV28; CDR3 length: 12; J gene: TRBJ2-2; CDR3 protein: CASRGYTGELFF
V gene: TRBV5-5; CDR3 length: 18; J gene: TRBJ2-1; CDR3 protein: CASSLYQISGRGYNEQFF
V gene: TRBV30; CDR3 length: 16; J gene: TRBJ2-2; CDR3 protein: CAWIPRTSRDTGELFF
V gene: TRBV9; CDR3 length: 16; J gene: TRBJ2-1; CDR3 protein: CASSGYSGSGYNEQFF
V gene: TRBV5-4; CDR3 length: 15; J gene: TRBJ2-6; CDR3 protein: CASSLMGTGANVLTF
V gene: TRBV5-6; CDR3 length: 15; J gene: TRBJ2-7; CDR3 protein: CASSRLAGGTYEQYF
V gene: TRBV7-9; CDR3 length: 12; J gene: TRBJ2-7; CDR3 protein: CASSLSRGEQYF
V gene: TRBV18; CDR3 length: 17; J gene: TRBJ2-5; CDR3 protein: CASSPAGSNWEQETQYF
V gene: TRBV5-1; CDR3 length: 15; J gene: TRBJ2-1; CDR3 protein: CASSLSTSSYNEQFF
V gene: TRBV11-3; CDR3 length: 15; J gene: TRBJ2-5; CDR3 protein: CASSPGAGKQETQYF
V gene: TRBV27; CDR3 length: 12; J gene: TRBJ2-5; CDR3 protein: CASRGGTAAFNF
V gene: TRBV19; CDR3 length: 12; J gene: TRBJ2-1; CDR3 protein: CASNPGGDEQFF
V gene: TRBV2; CDR3 length: 14; J gene: TRBJ2-5; CDR3 protein: CASKRDRHEETQYF
V gene: TRBV5-1; CDR3 length: 17; J gene: TRBJ2-1; CDR3 protein: CASSRTSGRALLNEQFF
V gene: TRBV28; CDR3 length: 14; J gene: TRBJ2-2; CDR3 protein: CASRWGPDTGELFF